Listed here is a single T cell receptor (beta chain). TCRdb keeps only in-frame clones here, not all; method: immunoSEQ multiplex PCR. Here the sample spans roughly 200,000 clones, around 88% being singletons. The germline V gene encodes CDR1 SEHNR and CDR2 FQNEAQ (reference sequence). Trimming removed 8 bases from V and 1 base from J, with 15 bases in between. CDR3 length equals 15 residues. These data come from a study of blood T cell repertoires in COVID-19. Background on the study: The samples span acute and convalescent COVID-19 from the United States, Italy and Spain.

The chain joins TRBV7-9 to TRBJ2-1; D is undetermined. This receptor was taken from a man aged 18-30 years with active or convalescent COVID-19. Specimen: peripheral blood. DNA for the CDR3: TGTGCCAGCGGGCTGGAAGGCCATTCCTACAATGAGCAGTTCTTC. It encodes CASGLEGHSYNEQFF.